What follows is one T cell receptor (beta chain) and its context. This clonotype has a handful of counts. The antigen it binds to is not known. The record has no base qualities; no much larger clone is one base away. Stable Graves' hyperthyroidism was defined as the absence of progression to ophthalmopathy over 18 months of follow-up. Hyperthyroidism patients were newly diagnosed, with disease duration under 2 months, and aged 18 to 65 years. Exclusion was applied to patients with uncontrolled infections, other autoimmune diseases, pregnancy or lactation. Diagnoses were established on the basis of clinical symptoms, serum thyroxine and TRAb, thyroid ultrasound, and orbital computed tomography. PBMCs were isolated from 7.5 to 10 ml of fresh peripheral blood by Ficoll-Paque density gradient centrifugation. Total RNA was extracted with Trizol reagent, and quality was checked on an Agilent 2100 Bioanalyzer.

The germline V gene yields SGDLS for CDR1 and YYNGEE for CDR2. Including the terminal cysteine and phenylalanine, the CDR3 comprises 17 residues. Just CDR3 DNA is preserved here, 51 bases in frame from base 1. V and J are trimmed by 0 bases and 2 bases, and the gene matches miss 6 bases of the junction. Amplification of TCR beta CDR3 regions was carried out from RNA transcripts. For the first round of RT-PCR on the TCR CDR3, the HTBI primer set was used together with the Qiagen OneStep RT-PCR kit. A second multiplex PCR round built the libraries, followed by size selection and purification. Sequencing of the libraries was done on an Illumina HiSeq2000 using paired-end 100 bp reads. For the original study's pipeline: Raw data were processed with SOAPnuke, discarding reads with adapters, uncalled bases, mean Phred below 15, or no exact constant-primer or identifier match. High-quality paired reads were merged with COPE v1.2.5, and unique nucleotide sequences were defined as clonotypes. MiTCR v1.1 was used to align clonotypes to the IMGT TRBV, TRBD and TRBJ reference segments. Analysis was restricted to V-J combinations with a frequency above 0.0001, which covered 98% to 99.2% of repertoires. The TCS score was defined as F50 (clonal expansion) divided by E x V (chaos), with BLOSUM62-based TCRdist calculated between CDR3 peptides within each V-J. Welch's t-statistics and random forest reduced roughly 530 V-J features to some 14, which were used in a naive Bayes classifier (R e1071). TCRdb reprocessing: public reads trimmed at Q25 with fastp, clones called with MiXCR, in-frame beta chains kept. Every entry covers one CDR3 protein and lists the most common genes and DNA from its rows. These V and J calls rely on TCRdb rather than the paper's analysis. For this sample the table gives approximately 430,000 distinct CDR3 sequences, of which about 15% were detected only once. Over 7.5% of the sample rests with the top ten.

This sample stems from a study of T cells in Graves' hyperthyroidism and ophthalmopathy (dated by TCRdb to the late 2010s). About the full investigation: Peripheral blood was collected at initial diagnosis, before any treatment. To identify distinguishing TCR V-J signatures, a discovery cohort of around 100 patients was used, comprising approximately 40 with Graves' ophthalmopathy and some 60 with stable Graves' hyperthyroidism. An independent validation cohort of 18 to 20 hyperthyroidism patients and 17 patients who later progressed to ophthalmopathy tested prospective prediction of ophthalmopathy. The 90 or so discovery patients were randomly split 7:3 into training and test sets. Thyroid tissue and blood T-cell repertoires from six Graves' hyperthyroidism patients were also compared in the study. After sampling, hyperthyroidism patients received methimazole starting at 30 mg daily, and ophthalmopathy patients received high-dose intravenous methylprednisolone. TCR Vbeta CDR3 sequencing of fewer than 150 peripheral blood samples (43 ophthalmopathy, approximately 80 hyperthyroidism and some 17 progressor patients) is reported in the paper.

Results and caveats for the whole study, not just this receptor: Blood samples also contained most of the expanded thyroid clonotypes (frequency above 0.001), which suggests that blood repertoires may reflect thyroid immune responses. In validation, the model predicted progression to ophthalmopathy with over 65% sensitivity and roughly 72% specificity, a median of 6.5 months before onset. Sample size was not statistically predetermined, and investigators were not blinded to group allocation. In cross-validation, a model built on a 13 V-J signature told ophthalmopathy apart from stable hyperthyroidism with roughly 87% sensitivity and roughly 83% specificity, and in testing the same model reached 80%/75%.

The V gene is TRBV9 and the J gene is TRBJ2-1; 9 junctional bases match TRBD1. This clonotype was sampled from a woman aged 18-35 years with Graves' hyperthyroidism. The sequencing input was blood. The base sequence is TGTGCCAGCAGCGTAGGTATTAGGGACAGGGCCTACAATGAGCAGTTCTTC. Its coded protein is CASSVGIRDRAYNEQFF.